These 11 T cell receptor beta chains came from one sample sequenced in a study of metastatic and nonmetastatic thyroid tumors. With MiXCR, TCRdb reprocessed the PCR reads. Among 9,000 to 9,500 clones, under 30% were seen once, and the ten largest hold around 20%. Thyroid surgery was performed in patients who had received no treatment beforehand. The specimen sequenced was tumor tissue. Receptors were obtained from a female donor with papillary thyroid cancer or a benign thyroid nodule (not recorded which). Some clones in this sample may be carry-over from other donors' samples.

In DNA form, the CDR3 reads TGTGCCTGGGCACAGGAAATGAACACTGAAGCTTTCTTT. It codes for CAWAQEMNTEAFF. The chain carries TRBV30 and TRBJ1-1, with a weak D call TRBD1 (5 bases). V dropped 5 bases and J dropped 0 bases, with 10 bases sitting between them. Germline-derived CDR1 and CDR2 are GTSNPN and SVGIG (reference sequence). The CDR3 loop spans 13 amino acids.

The chain has TRBV7-2 and TRBJ2-7; D is unresolved. CDR1 and CDR2 (germline): SGHTA, FQGNSA. V shed 4 bases and J shed 3 bases, with 10 bases lying between them. The CDR3 is made up of 13 amino acids. CDR3 in DNA: TGTGCCAGCAGCTGGGGTGGGGTCTACGAGCAGTACTTC. As protein: CASSWGGVYEQYF.

V usage is TRBV19 and J usage is TRBJ2-1, with D perhaps being TRBD1 or TRBD2 (6 bases each). The V and J ends lost 0 bases and 2 bases respectively, with 14 bases between them. CDR3 length equals 17 residues. CDR1 and CDR2 from the germline V gene are LNHDA and SQIVND (reference sequence). The chain's CDR3 is CASSIDNGGHPYNEQFF. CDR3 in DNA: TGTGCCAGTAGTATAGATAATGGGGGGCATCCCTACAATGAGCAGTTCTTC. The whole variable domain, filled in from reference TRBV19 and TRBJ2-1, reads DGGITQSPKYLFRKEGQNVTLSCEQNLNHDAMYWYRQDPGQGLRLIYYSQIVNDFQKGDIAEGYSVSREKKESFPLTVTSAQKNPTAFYLCASSIDNGGHPYNEQFFGPGTRLTVL.

This chain joins TRBV6-5 and TRBJ2-7, with unresolved D. V dropped 0 bases and J dropped 4 bases, with 19 bases sitting between them. Germline values: CDR1 MNHEY, CDR2 SVGAGI. The CDR3 totals 17 residues. The CDR3 coding sequence is TGTGCCAGCAGTTACTCACCTTTATGGGGTCAAACATACGAGCAGTACTTC. This sequence encodes CASSYSPLWGQTYEQYF.

This clone was found a few times. The rearrangement uses TRBV27 and TRBJ1-6; no clear D gene. This CDR3 is built from 14 residues. Germline V gives CDR1 MNHEY, CDR2 SMNVEV (reference sequence). V lost 2 bases and J 14 bases, leaving 16 bases between the germline ends. The CDR3 sequence is CASSLVFARMSLHF. The CDR3 DNA sequence: TGTGCCAGCAGTTTAGTCTTTGCCCGGATGTCCCTCCACTTT.

In its sample, this clone was seen many times. The chain employs TRBV27 and TRBJ2-5; TRBD1 aligns across 9 bases. The CDR3 runs to 14 residues. CDR1 MNHEY and CDR2 SMNVEV come from the germline V gene (reference sequence). The ends lost 5 bases at V and 5 bases at J; junction bases unmatched: 6. The CDR3: CASSPRDRVETQYF. The CDR3, as DNA: TGTGCCAGCAGTCCCCGGGACAGGGTTGAGACCCAGTACTTC.

This clone was seen many times. The DNA for the CDR3 is TGCAGCGTCGACTGGGGTTTGGAGACCCAGTACTTC. Protein sequence: CSVDWGLETQYF. The rearrangement joins TRBV29-1 to TRBJ2-5; D unclear. The CDR3 spans 12 residues. Germline CDR1 and CDR2: SQVTM and ANQGSEA. V was cut by 6 bases and J by 5 bases, with 13 bases left in between.

This clone has at least ten counts. The gene calls are TRBV29-1 and TRBJ2-7; TRBD1 agrees at 8 bases. This CDR3 contains 12 residues. The germline gives CDR1 SQVTM, CDR2 ANQGSEA. Trimming cost V 6 bases and J 4 bases; bases outside gene matches: 5. CDR3 sequence reads: CSVSRGLYEQYF. CDR3 nucleotide sequence: TGCAGCGTGAGCAGGGGGCTTTACGAGCAGTACTTC.

The chain joins TRBV30 to TRBJ1-2; no reliable D call. Germline assignment: CDR1 GTSNPN and CDR2 SVGIG (reference sequence). V shed 8 bases and J shed 6 bases, with 4 bases lying between them. CDR3 size: 8 residues. The CDR3 sequence: CALDGYTF. Written as DNA, the CDR3 is TGTGCCCTTGATGGCTACACCTTC.

This clone has more than one count but fewer than ten. The V call is TRBV28, the J call TRBJ2-2; D is uncertain. The V and J ends lost 6 bases and 6 bases respectively, with 8 bases between them. CDR1 and CDR2 from the germline V gene are MDHEN and SYDVKM. CDR3 length equals 12 residues. The CDR3 sequence is CASRHESGELFF. The CDR3 DNA sequence: TGTGCCAGCAGACATGAGTCCGGGGAGCTGTTTTTT. The whole variable domain, remainder taken from reference TRBV28 and TRBJ2-2, is DVKVTQSSRYLVKRTGEKVFLECVQDMDHENMFWYRQDPGLGLRLIYFSYDVKMKEKGDIPEGYSVSREKKERFSLILESASTNQTSMYLCASRHESGELFFGEGSRLTVL.

This clone occurred once. The chain couples TRBV11-3 to TRBJ2-1; D remains ambiguous. V lost 4 bases and J 12 bases, leaving 13 bases between the germline ends. The CDR3 is 12 residues long. Germline values: CDR1 SGHNT, CDR2 YENEEA. The CDR3 DNA reads TGTGCCAGCAGCTCCCTACTTGAAGGGCAGTTCTTC. This gives the protein CASSSLLEGQFF.